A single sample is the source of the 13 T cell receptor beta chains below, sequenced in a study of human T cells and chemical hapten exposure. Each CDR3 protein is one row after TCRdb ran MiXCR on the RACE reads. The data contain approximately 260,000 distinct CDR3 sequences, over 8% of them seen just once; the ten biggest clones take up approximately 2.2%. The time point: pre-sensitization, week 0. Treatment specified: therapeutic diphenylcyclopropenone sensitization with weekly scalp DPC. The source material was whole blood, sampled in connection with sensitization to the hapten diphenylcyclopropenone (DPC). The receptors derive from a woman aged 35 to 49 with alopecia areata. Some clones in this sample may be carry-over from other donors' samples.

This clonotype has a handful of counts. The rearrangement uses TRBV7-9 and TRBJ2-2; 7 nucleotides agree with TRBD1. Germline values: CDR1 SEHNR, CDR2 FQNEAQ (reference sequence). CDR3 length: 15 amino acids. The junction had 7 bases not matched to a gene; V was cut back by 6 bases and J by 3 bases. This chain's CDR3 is CASRPETGYTGELFF. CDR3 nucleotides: TGTGCCAGCAGACCAGAGACAGGGTACACCGGGGAGCTGTTTTTT.

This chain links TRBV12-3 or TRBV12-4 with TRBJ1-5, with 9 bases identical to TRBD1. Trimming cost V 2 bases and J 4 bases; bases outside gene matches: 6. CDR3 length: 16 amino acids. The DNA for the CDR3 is TGTGCCAGCAGTTTAAGGGGACAGGGTTGGAATCAGCCCCAGCATTTT. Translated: CASSLRGQGWNQPQHF.

CDR3 nucleotide sequence: TGCGCCAGCAGCTTGGGGCAGGGGCATGGCTACACCTTC. Protein: CASSLGQGHGYTF. The chain employs TRBV5-1 and TRBJ1-2; D is possibly TRBD1 (6 bases). The CDR3 consists of 13 residues. Germline V gives CDR1 SGHRS, CDR2 YFSETQ. V was shortened by 0 bases and J by 6 bases, with 9 bases between the two germline ends. The variable domain in full, with the rest retrieved from reference TRBV5-1 and TRBJ1-2, is KAGVTQTPRYLIKTRGQQVTLSCSPISGHRSVSWYQQTPGQGLQFLFEYFSETQRNKGNFPGRFSGRQFSNSRSEMNVSTLELGDSALYLCASSLGQGHGYTFGSGTRLTVV.

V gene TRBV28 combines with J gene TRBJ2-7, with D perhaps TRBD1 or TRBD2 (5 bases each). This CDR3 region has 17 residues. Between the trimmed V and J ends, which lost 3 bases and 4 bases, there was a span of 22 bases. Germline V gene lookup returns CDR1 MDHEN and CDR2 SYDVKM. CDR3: CASSLMISGTDAYEQYF. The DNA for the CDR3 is TGTGCCAGCAGTTTGATGATATCCGGGACGGATGCGTACGAGCAGTACTTC.

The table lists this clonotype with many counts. The CDR3 loop is CASSLGQGLEETQYF. CDR3 nucleotide sequence: TGTGCCAGCAGCTTGGGACAGGGGTTAGAAGAGACCCAGTACTTC. The chain has TRBV7-9 and TRBJ2-5; 10 nucleotides agree with TRBD1. Losses at the gene ends were 3 bases for V and 3 bases for J; bases not matched to a gene: 4. The CDR3 has 15 amino acids. Germline CDR1 SEHNR, CDR2 FQNEAQ (reference sequence). Full variable domain (outside the CDR3, taken from reference TRBV7-9 and TRBJ2-5): DTGVSQNPRHKITKRGQNVTFRCDPISEHNRLYWYRQTLGQGPEFLTYFQNEAQLEKSRLLSDRFSAERPKGSFSTLEIQRTEQGDSAMYLCASSLGQGLEETQYFGPGTRLLVL.

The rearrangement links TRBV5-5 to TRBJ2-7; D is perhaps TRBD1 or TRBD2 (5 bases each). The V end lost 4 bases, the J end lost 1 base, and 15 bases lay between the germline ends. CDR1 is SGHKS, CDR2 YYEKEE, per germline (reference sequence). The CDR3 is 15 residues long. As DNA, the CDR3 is TGTGCCAGCAGCCCGTTAGGTGGGGGATCCTACGAGCAGTACTTC. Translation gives CASSPLGGGSYEQYF.

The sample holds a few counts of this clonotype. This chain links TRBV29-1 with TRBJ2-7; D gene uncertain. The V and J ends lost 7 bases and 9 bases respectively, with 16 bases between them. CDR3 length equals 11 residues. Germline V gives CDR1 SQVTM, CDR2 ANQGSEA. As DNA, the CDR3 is TGCAGCGCCCCTCTGGGAAATCGGCAGTACTTC. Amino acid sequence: CSAPLGNRQYF.

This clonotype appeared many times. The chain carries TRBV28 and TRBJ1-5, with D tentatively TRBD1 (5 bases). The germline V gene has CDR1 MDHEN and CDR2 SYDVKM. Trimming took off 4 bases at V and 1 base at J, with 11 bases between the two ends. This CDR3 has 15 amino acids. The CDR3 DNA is TGTGCCAGCAGTTCAGCCGGGGGAAGCAATCAGCCCCAGCATTTT. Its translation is CASSSAGGSNQPQHF.

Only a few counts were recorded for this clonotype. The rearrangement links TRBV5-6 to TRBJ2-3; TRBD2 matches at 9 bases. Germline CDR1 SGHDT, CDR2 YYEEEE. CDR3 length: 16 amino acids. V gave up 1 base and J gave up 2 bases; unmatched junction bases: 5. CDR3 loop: CASSLTASGATDTQYF. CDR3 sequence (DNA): TGTGCCAGCAGCTTGACTGCTAGCGGGGCCACAGATACGCAGTATTTT.

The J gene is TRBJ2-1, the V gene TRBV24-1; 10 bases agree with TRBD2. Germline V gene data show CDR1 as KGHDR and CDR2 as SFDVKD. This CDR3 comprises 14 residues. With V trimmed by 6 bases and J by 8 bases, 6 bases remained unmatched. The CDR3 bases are TGTGCCACCAGTTCTAGCGGGAGTGCCCATGAGCAGTTCTTC. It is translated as CATSSSGSAHEQFF.

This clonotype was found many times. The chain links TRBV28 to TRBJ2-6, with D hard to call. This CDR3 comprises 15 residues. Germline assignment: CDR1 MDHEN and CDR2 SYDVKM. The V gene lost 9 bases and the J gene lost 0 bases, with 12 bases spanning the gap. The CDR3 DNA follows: TGTGCCAGTCAGACACCGAGCTCTGGGGCCAACGTCCTGACTTTC. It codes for CASQTPSSGANVLTF.

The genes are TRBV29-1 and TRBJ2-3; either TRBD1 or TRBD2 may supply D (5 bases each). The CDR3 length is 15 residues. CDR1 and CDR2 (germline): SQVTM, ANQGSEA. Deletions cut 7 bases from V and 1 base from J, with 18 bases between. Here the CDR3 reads CSATSGLGGTDTQYF. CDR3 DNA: TGCAGCGCCACCAGCGGTCTAGGGGGCACAGATACGCAGTATTTT.

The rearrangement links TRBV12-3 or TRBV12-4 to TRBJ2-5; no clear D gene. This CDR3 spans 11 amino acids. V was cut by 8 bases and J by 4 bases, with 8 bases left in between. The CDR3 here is CASATGETQYF. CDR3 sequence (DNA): TGTGCCAGCGCTACCGGAGAGACCCAGTACTTC.